These 14 T cell receptor beta chains came from one sample sequenced in a study of Ad26.COV2.S vaccination and SARS-CoV-2 variants. Assay: immunoSEQ multiplex PCR; the TCRdb copy retains only in-frame clones and omits some. There are some 290,000 clones in the sample; just under 85% occur only once, and 2.1% lies in the top ten. The treatment here: some 19 received Ad26.COV2.S at low or high dose, single or two shots; roughly five received placebo; per-sample allocation not given. All samples were drawn on day 63, counting from the first vaccine or placebo injection. The sample was peripheral blood, taken in a trial of Ad26.COV2.S vaccine versus placebo. The source of these receptors is a person between 18 and 60 years old who received the Ad26.COV2.S COVID-19 vaccine or a placebo.

The chain couples TRBV2 to TRBJ1-4; 7 nucleotides agree with TRBD1. Germline CDR1 and CDR2: SNHLY and FYNNEI. V trimming: 6 bases; J trimming: 3 bases; junction bases outside the gene matches: 7. There are 15 residues in the CDR3. In DNA form, the CDR3 reads TGTGCCAGCAGCCTGGGACAGCCCCCTAATGAAAAACTGTTTTTT. This encodes CASSLGQPPNEKLFF.

This clone was picked up one time. V gene TRBV18 combines with J gene TRBJ1-6; the D is unclear. V was pared by 3 bases and J by 7 bases, with 10 bases between. Germline V gene sequence: CDR1 KGHSH, CDR2 LQKENI. The CDR3 has 14 residues. CDR3 in DNA: TGTGCCAGCTCACCGGAGAGCCAAAATTCACCCCTCCACTTT. Its protein product is CASSPESQNSPLHF.

This chain uses TRBV12-3 or TRBV12-4 with TRBJ1-2; D is unclear. Trimming took 7 bases from V and 6 from J, leaving 15 bases between them. This CDR3 has 13 residues. The CDR3 DNA reads as TGTGCCAGCATCATTAGTGGGGAGGATGGCTACACCTTC. The encoded protein is CASIISGEDGYTF.

This chain uses TRBV2 with TRBJ2-7, with D perhaps TRBD1 or TRBD2 (7 bases each). This CDR3 contains 15 residues. Trimming cost V 7 bases and J 0 bases, with 16 bases left between them. In germline, CDR1 is SNHLY, CDR2 FYNNEI. The CDR3 coding sequence is TGTGCCAGCAAATTGGGAGGGGGCCCCTCCTACGAGCAGTACTTC. Protein product: CASKLGGGPSYEQYF.

V gene TRBV5-1 combines with J gene TRBJ2-2; the match to TRBD2 covers 8 bases. Germline V lookup: CDR1 SGHRS, CDR2 YFSETQ. V dropped 0 bases and J dropped 6; count of bases not matched to a gene: 7. This CDR3 is 16 amino acids long. The DNA for the CDR3 is TGCGCCAGCAGCTTGGCCAGGACTAGCAGGCCCGGGGAGCTGTTTTTT. Protein sequence: CASSLARTSRPGELFF.

The rearrangement uses TRBV5-1 and TRBJ2-2; D is uncertain. CDR3 length equals 15 residues. The germline V gene encodes CDR1 SGHRS and CDR2 YFSETQ. Deletions cut 4 bases from V and 4 bases from J, with 14 bases between. CDR3 protein: CASSLLETPTGELFF. CDR3 nucleotide sequence: TGCGCCAGCAGCCTCCTAGAAACACCCACCGGGGAGCTGTTTTTT.

On this clone: A read error may account for a junction end that differs from germline. The V call is TRBV19, the J call TRBJ1-5; a possible D gene is TRBD1 (5 bases). Germline V CDR1 and CDR2: LNHDA, SQIVND (reference sequence). CDR3 length equals 12 residues. The DNA of the CDR3 is TGCGGGTGGGGGGGTGGCAATCAGCCCCAGCATTTT. This encodes CGWGGGNQPQHF.

This chain connects TRBV5-5 to TRBJ2-7; D gene unclear. With 3 bases removed from V and 3 bases from J, the gap between germline ends came to 13 bases. There are 14 residues in the CDR3. The germline V gene encodes CDR1 SGHKS and CDR2 YYEKEE (reference sequence). CDR3 nucleotides: TGTGCCAGCAGCTCAGGCCCGGGTGACTACGAGCAGTACTTC. This sequence encodes CASSSGPGDYEQYF. The full variable domain, completed using reference TRBV5-5 and TRBJ2-7, is DAGVTQSPTHLIKTRGQQVTLRCSPISGHKSVSWYQQVLGQGPQFIFQYYEKEERGRGNFPDRFSARQFPNYSSELNVNALLLGDSALYLCASSSGPGDYEQYFGPGTRLTVT.

This chain links TRBV6-6 with TRBJ2-6; 8 nucleotides align to TRBD1. The junction had 1 base not matched to a gene; V was cut back by 2 bases and J by 1 base. The CDR3 spans 16 residues. The germline V gene encodes CDR1 MNHNY and CDR2 SVGAGI (reference sequence). Written as DNA, the CDR3 is TGTGCCAGCAGTTACCGGACAGGGTCTGGGGCCAACGTCCTGACTTTC. Encoded protein: CASSYRTGSGANVLTF.

V usage is TRBV19 and J usage is TRBJ2-6; 9 bases align to TRBD1. There are 19 residues in the CDR3. Trimming took 1 base from V and 4 from J; bases not matched to a gene: 11. The germline gives CDR1 LNHDA, CDR2 SQIVND (reference sequence). The chain's CDR3 is CASSIVGTGFGSGANVLTF. As DNA, the CDR3 is TGTGCCAGTAGTATAGTCGGGACAGGGTTCGGCTCCGGGGCCAACGTCCTGACTTTC.

The chain has TRBV18 and TRBJ1-1, with 7 bases fitting TRBD1. V lost 3 bases, J lost 5 bases, and 9 bases stayed unmatched. The CDR3 extends over 15 amino acids. Germline V gene lookup returns CDR1 KGHSH and CDR2 LQKENI. This chain's CDR3 is CASSPTVQGSTEAFF. As DNA, the CDR3 is TGTGCCAGCTCACCTACTGTACAGGGGTCAACTGAAGCTTTCTTT.

This sequence joins TRBV6-6 and TRBJ1-5, with D unresolved. Trimming left V 2 bases short and J 5 bases short, with 4 bases between. This CDR3 has 12 residues. Germline V gene lookup returns CDR1 MNHNY and CDR2 SVGAGI (reference sequence). The CDR3 region has the DNA TGTGCCAGCAGTTACGGGGATCAGCCCCAGCATTTT. Translation gives CASSYGDQPQHF.

This rearrangement joins TRBV6-6 to TRBJ2-3, with 10 bases fitting TRBD2. CDR3 length: 14 residues. Germline V gene data show CDR1 as MNHNY and CDR2 as SVGAGI (reference sequence). V lost 2 bases, J lost 8 bases, and 4 bases stayed unmatched. DNA for the CDR3: TGTGCCAGCAGTTACGTAGCGGGGGGAGGTACGCAGTATTTT. Residues: CASSYVAGGGTQYF.

The table lists this clone with a count of one. The chain joins TRBV6-4 to TRBJ1-5; D gene uncertain. Germline V gene data show CDR1 as MRHNA and CDR2 as SNTAGT. This CDR3 region has 15 residues. Trimming left V 5 bases short and J 0 bases short, with 11 bases between. The CDR3 loop is CASSPDGNSNQPQHF. The CDR3 nucleotides read TGTGCCAGCAGTCCGGACGGAAATAGCAATCAGCCCCAGCATTTT.